These 2 T cell receptor beta chains came from one sample sequenced in a study of tumor-infiltrating lymphocytes in oesophageal squamous cell carcinoma. One entry per CDR3 protein results from TCRdb running MiXCR on the PCR reads. The table shows some 25,000 distinct CDR3 sequences, with 30% to 40% occurring only once. Input material: esophageal tumor tissue. The receptors come from a male donor with esophageal squamous cell carcinoma.

This clonotype appeared a few times. The chain couples TRBV4-2 to TRBJ2-2; possibly TRBD1 or TRBD2 for D (7 bases each). The CDR3 is made up of 18 amino acids. Looked up from germline, CDR1 is LGHNA and CDR2 is YNFKEQ. Trimming removed 0 bases at V and 2 bases at J, with 16 bases between. The CDR3: CASSQEGGGQTNTGELFF. In DNA, the CDR3 is TGTGCCAGCAGCCAAGAGGGCGGGGGACAGACAAACACCGGGGAGCTGTTTTTT.

The chain carries TRBV6-1 and TRBJ2-1; 10 bases fit TRBD2. Near its end, the DNA agrees better with TRBJ2-7, so the J call may be wrong. The CDR3 runs 18 residues. In germline, CDR1 is MNHNS, CDR2 SASEGT. CDR3 bases: TGTGCCAGCAGTGAATCGGGGGGGGTCCTAGCGGGAGACTACGAGCAGTACTTC. This gives the protein CASSESGGVLAGDYEQYF.